This TCR beta chain was retrieved from a study of CD4 and CD8 cells across lung adenocarcinoma regions. This clonotype showed up just a few times. The CDR3 contains 17 residues. V was shortened by 5 bases and J by 0 bases, with 20 bases between the two germline ends. The germline V gene encodes CDR1 SEHNR and CDR2 FQNEAQ (reference sequence). TCRdb reanalysed the PCR reads using MiXCR and keeps one entry per CDR3 protein. The repertoire holds 5,700 or so distinct CDR3 sequences, with 60% to 80% as singletons. Sequencing used CD4+ T cells from the center of a lung tumor. This sequence originates from a female donor with lung adenocarcinoma. The CD4 and CD8 labels of this study may be unreliable. The chain employs TRBV7-9 and TRBJ2-7, with D possibly being TRBD2 (6 bases). DNA of the CDR3: TGTGCCAGCAGCGCCCCCGGGACTTGGGGGGACTCCTACGAGCAGTACTTC. Its translation: CASSAPGTWGDSYEQYF.